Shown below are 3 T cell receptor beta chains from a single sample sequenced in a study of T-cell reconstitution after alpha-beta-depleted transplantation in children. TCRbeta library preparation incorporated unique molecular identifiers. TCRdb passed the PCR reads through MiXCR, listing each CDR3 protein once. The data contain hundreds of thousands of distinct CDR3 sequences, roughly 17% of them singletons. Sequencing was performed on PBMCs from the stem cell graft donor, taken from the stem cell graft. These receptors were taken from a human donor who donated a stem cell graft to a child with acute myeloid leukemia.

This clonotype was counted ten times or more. The CDR3 DNA follows: TGCAGTGCTAGCGGGGAGAACACCGGGGAGCTGTTTTTT. It is translated as CSASGENTGELFF. The V gene is TRBV20-1, the J gene TRBJ2-2; TRBD2 is a possible D gene (5 bases). This CDR3 spans 13 amino acids. The ends were cut back, 3 bases at V and 1 base at J, with 6 bases in the middle. Germline V gene data show CDR1 as DFQATT and CDR2 as SNEGSKA (reference sequence).

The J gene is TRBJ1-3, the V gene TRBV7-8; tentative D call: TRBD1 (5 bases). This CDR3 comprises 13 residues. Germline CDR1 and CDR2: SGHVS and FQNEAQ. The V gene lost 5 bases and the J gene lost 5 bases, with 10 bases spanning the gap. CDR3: CASSAQGRNTIYF. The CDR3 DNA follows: TGTGCCAGCAGCGCCCAGGGTAGAAACACCATATATTTT.

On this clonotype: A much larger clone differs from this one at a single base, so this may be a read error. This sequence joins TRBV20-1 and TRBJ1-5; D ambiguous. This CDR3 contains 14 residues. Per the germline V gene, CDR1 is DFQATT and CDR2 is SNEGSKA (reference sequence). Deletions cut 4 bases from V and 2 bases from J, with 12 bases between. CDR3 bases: TGCAGTGCTACACATGGAAGGGGCAATCAGCCCCAGCATTTT. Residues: CSATHGRGNQPQHF.